The 10 T cell receptor beta chains in this list originate from one sample, sequenced in a study of shared clonotypes between healthy human individuals. Profiled with immunoSEQ multiplex PCR; TCRdb holds only in-frame clones, not every one. This repertoire shows 90,000 to 120,000 clones, under 70% found once; its top ten account for more than 20%. The sequenced material came from memory CD8+ T cells sorted from blood. Regarding subset: CD45RO+ cells pooled with CCR7-negative TemRA cells. The receptors derive from a woman aged 25 to 39 in good health.

The J gene is TRBJ1-1, the V gene TRBV21-1. TRBV21-1 is listed as a pseudogene. There are 17 residues in the CDR3. The CDR3 DNA sequence: TGTGCCAGCAGCAACGTGGGGATACCATTCGCCAACACTGAAGCTTTCTTT. The encoded protein is CASSNVGIPFANTEAFF.

J is TRBJ2-7 and V is TRBV7-9; no clear D gene. The CDR3 is 14 residues long. Between the trimmed V and J ends, which lost 6 bases and 2 bases, there was a span of 14 bases. Germline loops: CDR1 SEHNR, CDR2 FQNEAQ (reference sequence). The CDR3 DNA reads as TGTGCCAGCAGTCACCGATACAGAACCTACGAGCAGTACTTC. Translating it yields CASSHRYRTYEQYF.

This clone was picked up many times. The rearrangement links TRBV5-5 to TRBJ2-7; a possible D gene is TRBD1 (5 bases). Germline lookup yields CDR1 SGHKS and CDR2 YYEKEE (reference sequence). This CDR3 has 14 residues. V lost 0 bases and J lost 0, with 7 bases in between. The CDR3 is CASSLADSSYEQYF. The DNA for the CDR3 is TGTGCCAGCAGCTTGGCTGACAGCTCCTACGAGCAGTACTTC.

This clone was picked up a small number of times. This chain connects TRBV29-1 to TRBJ2-7; maybe TRBD2 (5 bases). The CDR3 runs to 15 residues. Trimming removed 4 bases at V and 1 base at J, with 17 bases between. Germline V gene lookup returns CDR1 SQVTM and CDR2 ANQGSEA. The CDR3 sequence: CSVAGGRVRSYEQYF. The CDR3 nucleotides are TGCAGCGTTGCAGGAGGTCGGGTTAGGTCCTACGAGCAGTACTTC.

The chain is built from TRBV9 and TRBJ2-7, with D possibly matching TRBD1 (5 bases). CDR1 SGDLS and CDR2 YYNGEE come from the germline V gene. This CDR3 has 12 amino acids. V was cut by 4 bases and J by 1 base, with 6 bases left in between. The CDR3 loop reads CASSQGSYEQYF. The CDR3 region has the DNA TGTGCCAGCAGCCAGGGTTCCTACGAGCAGTACTTC.

As concerns this clone: A far more abundant clone sits one base away, making this likely a read error. Other DNA sequences in this sample translate to the same CDR3. The rearrangement uses TRBV6-4 and TRBJ2-3; 15 bases align to TRBD2. V was pared by 6 bases and J by 5 bases, with 3 bases of the junction left unmatched. The germline V gene has CDR1 MRHNA and CDR2 SNTAGT. This CDR3 is built from 15 residues. The CDR3 is CASSEGLAGGDTQYF. The CDR3 region has the DNA TGTGCCAGCAGCGAGGGACTAGCGGGAGGAGATACGCAGTATTTT.

V and J are TRBV29-1 and TRBJ1-2, with 8 bases aligning to TRBD1. The junction had 6 bases not matched to a gene; V was cut back by 4 bases and J by 2 bases. This CDR3 region has 14 residues. Looked up from germline, CDR1 is SQVTM and CDR2 is ANQGSEA. This chain's CDR3 is CSVVPGQANYGYTF. The CDR3 nucleotides are TGCAGCGTTGTTCCGGGACAGGCCAACTATGGCTACACCTTC.

CDR3 region: CASSSNDRGQYNEQFF. CDR3 nucleotide sequence: TGTGCCAGCAGCTCTAACGACAGGGGACAATACAATGAGCAGTTCTTC. The J gene is TRBJ2-1, the V gene TRBV7-8; 8 positions match TRBD1. The length of the CDR3 is 16 residues. The V gene's germline CDR1 is SGHVS and CDR2 FQNEAQ. Germline trimming cut 4 bases from V and 4 bases from J; bases unmatched to any gene: 9.

This chain links TRBV9 with TRBJ2-1; the match to TRBD2 covers 10 bases. This CDR3 region has 15 residues. CDR1 SGDLS and CDR2 YYNGEE come from the germline V gene. V dropped 4 bases and J dropped 3; count of bases not matched to a gene: 4. The CDR3 bases are TGTGCCAGCAGCCCCCCTAGCGGGGGCTACAATGAGCAGTTCTTC. This translates into CASSPPSGGYNEQFF.

This clone was counted many times. The chain uses TRBV4-2 and TRBJ2-5; tentative D call: TRBD2 (6 bases). V was clipped by 0 bases and J by 5 bases, with 16 bases between them. The CDR3 covers 16 residues. Germline assignment: CDR1 LGHNA and CDR2 YNFKEQ. The CDR3 DNA follows: TGTGCCAGCAGCCAAGAGCGGGGATCGGGCCGCGAGACCCAGTACTTC. Amino acid sequence: CASSQERGSGRETQYF.